This T cell receptor beta chain stems from a study of blood T cell repertoires in COVID-19. Per the study methods: Cell counts per sample came from amplifying reference gene primers. Assay: immunoSEQ multiplex PCR; the TCRdb copy retains only in-frame clones and omits some. The D gene and trimming were derived from the DNA, and the V and J assignments and clone size from that table. The top ten clones hold nearly 6.5% of a sample with more than 200,000 clones, 75% to 90% of them seen once. Germline V gives CDR1 SGHAT, CDR2 FQNNGV. This CDR3 spans 19 amino acids. V lost 3 bases to trimming and J lost 2 bases; unmatched junction nucleotides: 16.

The sequence came from a woman aged 25 to 39 with acute COVID-19. The V call is TRBV11-2, the J call TRBJ2-5, with 9 bases fitting TRBD2. The sample comprised PBMCs or T cells enriched from blood (not recorded which). In DNA form, the CDR3 reads TGTGCCAGCAGCTTGAAGATAAGGTTGGCGGGAGGGCCTCAAGAGACCCAGTACTTC. Residues: CASSLKIRLAGGPQETQYF.